This T cell receptor (beta chain) is from a study of blood T cell repertoires in COVID-19. Study summary: T cells, B-cell-depleted T cells, or PBMCs supplied cDNA or gDNA.

In the study's own analysis: Nucleated cell counts were estimated from reference gene primer amplification. Measured with immunoSEQ multiplex PCR; TCRdb has only the in-frame clones, and not every one. That table supplies the V and J calls and clone size; D and trimming were determined from the DNA. The sample lists 70,000 to 95,000 clones, 89% occurring once. This clone has more than one count but fewer than ten. Trimming left V 4 bases short and J 3 bases short, with 10 bases between. This CDR3 contains 14 residues. Germline CDR1 reads SGDLS; CDR2 reads YYNGEE. The TCR originated in a man aged 50 or older with COVID-19, enrolled during active disease. The material sequenced was peripheral blood. This chain links TRBV9 with TRBJ2-2; weak D call: TRBD2 (5 bases). The CDR3 nucleotides are TGTGCCAGCAGCACGGACTCTTACACCGGGGAGCTGTTTTTT. This encodes CASSTDSYTGELFF.